This passage covers 9 T cell receptor beta chains from one sample sequenced in a study of Ad26.COV2.S vaccination and SARS-CoV-2 variants. Treatment described: approximately 18 received Ad26.COV2.S at low or high dose, single or two shots; about 5 received placebo; per-sample allocation not given. The study sampled participants on day 63 after the first vaccine or placebo injection. The table came from immunoSEQ multiplex PCR; TCRdb's copy has only in-frame clones and leaves some out. The data show roughly 390,000 clones, with about 85% seen just once and 3.5% held by the top ten. The sample was peripheral blood, taken in a trial of Ad26.COV2.S vaccine versus placebo. These receptors were taken from a person between 18 and 65 years old who received the Ad26.COV2.S COVID-19 vaccine or a placebo.

This chain uses TRBV4-3 with TRBJ2-7; 10 nucleotides match TRBD1. V was clipped by 0 bases and J by 1 base; unmatched bases: 6. Germline CDR1 LGHNA, CDR2 YSLEER. The CDR3 covers 17 residues. This CDR3 is CASSQDRGQGNSYEQYF. CDR3 nucleotide sequence: TGCGCCAGCAGCCAAGATCGGGGACAGGGGAATTCCTACGAGCAGTACTTC.

The chain has TRBV5-4 and TRBJ2-5; weak D call: TRBD2 (6 bases). The CDR3 covers 15 residues. Germline lookup yields CDR1 SGHNT and CDR2 YYREEE (reference sequence). Trimming stripped 2 bases from V and 4 bases from J, with 15 bases between. This CDR3 is CASSFQWRGRETQYF. The CDR3 DNA is TGTGCCAGCAGCTTTCAATGGCGGGGAAGAGAGACCCAGTACTTC.

This rearrangement joins TRBV11-3 to TRBJ2-2; 7 bases align to TRBD1. Germline V gives CDR1 SGHNT, CDR2 YENEEA. V lost 4 bases and J lost 1; bases outside the gene matches: 9. The CDR3 is made up of 17 amino acids. In nucleotides, the CDR3 is TGTGCCAGCAGCTCCGGCTTAGGGGGCATGAACACCGGGGAGCTGTTTTTT. It translates to CASSSGLGGMNTGELFF.

The rearrangement joins TRBV5-1 to TRBJ1-3; tentatively, D is TRBD1 (5 bases). Germline V lookup: CDR1 SGHRS, CDR2 YFSETQ. V lost 4 bases, J lost 3 bases, and 29 bases lay in between. The CDR3 consists of 20 residues. CDR3 in DNA: TGCGCCAGCAGCCTATATCCACCTGTGCCTCAGGGCCACCTTGGAAACACCATATATTTT. This gives the protein CASSLYPPVPQGHLGNTIYF.

The chain recombines TRBV10-1 with TRBJ2-3, with D perhaps TRBD2 (5 bases). The germline V gene encodes CDR1 WNHNN and CDR2 SYGVQD (reference sequence). The V gene lost 6 bases and the J gene lost 8 bases, with 15 bases spanning the gap. The length of the CDR3 is 13 residues. This CDR3 reads CASRDSLGGTQYF. Written as DNA, the CDR3 is TGCGCCAGCAGGGACTCGCTCGGAGGTACGCAGTATTTT.

This clone was picked up a small number of times. The chain links TRBV6-2 or TRBV6-3 to TRBJ2-7; the match to TRBD1 covers 9 bases. There are 16 residues in the CDR3. The junction had 10 bases not matched to a gene; V was cut back by 0 bases and J by 7 bases. CDR1 is MNHEY, CDR2 SVGEGT, per germline. CDR3 coding DNA: TGTGCCAGCAGTTACTCAACCGGGACAGGGATGGATGAGCAGTACTTC. Translation: CASSYSTGTGMDEQYF.

The chain links TRBV7-6 to TRBJ1-4; a possible D gene is TRBD1 (5 bases). V was shortened by 2 bases and J by 7 bases, with 17 bases between the two germline ends. Germline-derived CDR1 and CDR2 are SGHVS and FNYEAQ. CDR3 length equals 16 residues. The CDR3 loop reads CASSLNRGLGGEKLFF. The CDR3 DNA reads as TGTGCCAGCAGCTTAAATAGGGGTTTGGGAGGTGAAAAACTGTTTTTT. Full variable domain (missing parts from reference TRBV7-6 and TRBJ1-4): GAGVSQSPRYKVTKRGQDVALRCDPISGHVSLYWYRQALGQGPEFLTYFNYEAQQDKSGLPNDRFSAERPEGSISTLTIQRTEQRDSAMYRCASSLNRGLGGEKLFFGSGTQLSVL.

V usage is TRBV27 and J usage is TRBJ1-1; possibly TRBD1 for D (6 bases). The CDR3 covers 16 residues. Germline-derived CDR1 and CDR2 are MNHEY and SMNVEV (reference sequence). Trimming cost V 4 bases and J 0 bases, with 15 bases left between them. The CDR3 DNA follows: TGTGCCAGCAGTTCTCGTACAGGGTCTATGAACACTGAAGCTTTCTTT. This codes for CASSSRTGSMNTEAFF.

The V gene is TRBV29-1, the J gene TRBJ2-3; a possible D gene is TRBD2 (5 bases). Trimming took 6 bases from V and 2 from J, leaving 24 bases between them. The CDR3 has 17 residues. CDR1 and CDR2 from the germline V gene are SQVTM and ANQGSEA. The DNA of the CDR3 is TGCAGCGTCATGGATTCCGGGAAGGGATTCATCACAGATACGCAGTATTTT. It encodes CSVMDSGKGFITDTQYF.